This T cell receptor beta chain derives from a study of OX40 agonist ivuxolimab in advanced cancers. Turning to the study itself: Across the patients, intravenous ivuxolimab was delivered every 2 weeks at 0.01 to 10 mg/kg. The dose-escalation cohort was about 87% male, with a mean age of 60 years, ranging about 23 to 90.

V lost 4 bases, J lost 3 bases, and 7 bases lay in between. Germline V CDR1 and CDR2: MGHDK, SYGVNS. The CDR3 spans 12 residues. Clones were sequenced by immunoSEQ multiplex PCR, and TCRdb holds only the in-frame ones, with some missing. The sample carries tens of thousands of clones, around 91% recorded once. The sequence came from an adult with an advanced solid tumor such as melanoma, head and neck, liver or kidney cancer. J is TRBJ2-7 and V is TRBV25-1; D is unclear. Source: CD4+ or CD8+ T cells sorted from blood, taken in a trial of the OX40 agonist ivuxolimab. CDR3 loop: CASSAADYEQYF. The CDR3 DNA sequence: TGTGCCAGCAGTGCCGCTGACTACGAGCAGTACTTC.